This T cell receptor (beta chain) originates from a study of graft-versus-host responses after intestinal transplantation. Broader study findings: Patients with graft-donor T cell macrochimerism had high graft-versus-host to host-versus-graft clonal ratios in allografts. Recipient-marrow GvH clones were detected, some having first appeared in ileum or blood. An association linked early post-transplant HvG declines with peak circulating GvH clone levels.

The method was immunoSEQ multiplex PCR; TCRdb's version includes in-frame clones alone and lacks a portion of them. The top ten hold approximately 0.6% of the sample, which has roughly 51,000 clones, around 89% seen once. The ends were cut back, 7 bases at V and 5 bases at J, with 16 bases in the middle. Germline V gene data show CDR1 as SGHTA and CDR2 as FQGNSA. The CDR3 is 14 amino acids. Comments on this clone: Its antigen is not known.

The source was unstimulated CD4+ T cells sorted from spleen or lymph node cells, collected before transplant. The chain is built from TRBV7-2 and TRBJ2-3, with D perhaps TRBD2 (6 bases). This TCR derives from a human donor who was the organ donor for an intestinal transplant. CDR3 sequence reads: CASTGRGFQDTQYF. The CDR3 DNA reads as TGTGCCAGCACCGGGAGAGGCTTCCAAGATACGCAGTATTTT.